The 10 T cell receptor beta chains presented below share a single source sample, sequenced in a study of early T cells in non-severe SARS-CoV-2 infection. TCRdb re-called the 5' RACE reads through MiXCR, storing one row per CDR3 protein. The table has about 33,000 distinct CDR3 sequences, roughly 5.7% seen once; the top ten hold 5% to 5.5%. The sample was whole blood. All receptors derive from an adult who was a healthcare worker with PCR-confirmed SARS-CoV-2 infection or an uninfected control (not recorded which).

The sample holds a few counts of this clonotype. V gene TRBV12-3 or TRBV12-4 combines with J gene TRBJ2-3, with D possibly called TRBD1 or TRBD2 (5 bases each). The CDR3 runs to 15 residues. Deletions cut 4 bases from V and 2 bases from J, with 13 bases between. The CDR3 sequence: CASSSSGTLTDTQYF. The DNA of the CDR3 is TGTGCCAGCAGTTCCTCCGGGACCCTCACAGATACGCAGTATTTT.

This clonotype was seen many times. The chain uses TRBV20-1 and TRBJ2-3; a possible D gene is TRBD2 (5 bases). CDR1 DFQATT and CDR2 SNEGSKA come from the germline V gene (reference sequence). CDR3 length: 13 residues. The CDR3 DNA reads TGCAAAGAGGTCCGGGATAACACAGATACGCAGTATTTT. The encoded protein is CKEVRDNTDTQYF.

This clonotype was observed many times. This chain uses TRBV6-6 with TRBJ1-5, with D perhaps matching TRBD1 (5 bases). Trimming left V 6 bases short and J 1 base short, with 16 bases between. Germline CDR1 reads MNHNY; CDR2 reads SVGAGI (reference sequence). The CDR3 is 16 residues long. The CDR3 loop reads CASRGGEWGSNQPQHF. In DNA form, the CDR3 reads TGTGCCAGCAGAGGCGGGGAATGGGGCAGCAATCAGCCCCAGCATTTT.

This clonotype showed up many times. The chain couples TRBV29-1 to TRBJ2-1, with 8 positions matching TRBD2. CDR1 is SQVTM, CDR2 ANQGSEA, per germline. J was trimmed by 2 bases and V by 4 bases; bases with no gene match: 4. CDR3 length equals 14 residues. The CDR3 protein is CSVVAGGAYNEQFF. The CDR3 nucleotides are TGCAGCGTTGTTGCGGGAGGTGCCTACAATGAGCAGTTCTTC.

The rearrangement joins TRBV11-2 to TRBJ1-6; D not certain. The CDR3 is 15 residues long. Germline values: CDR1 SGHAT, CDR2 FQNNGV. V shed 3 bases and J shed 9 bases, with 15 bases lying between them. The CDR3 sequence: CASSLAVLSSSPLHF. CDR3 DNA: TGTGCCAGCAGCTTGGCAGTCCTGTCTTCTTCACCCCTCCACTTT.

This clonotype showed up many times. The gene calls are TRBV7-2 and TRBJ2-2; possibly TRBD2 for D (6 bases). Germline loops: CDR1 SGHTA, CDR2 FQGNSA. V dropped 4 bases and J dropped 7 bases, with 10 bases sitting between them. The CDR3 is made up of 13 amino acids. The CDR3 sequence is CASSSGVGGELFF. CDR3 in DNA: TGTGCCAGCAGCTCGGGGGTTGGCGGGGAGCTGTTTTTT.

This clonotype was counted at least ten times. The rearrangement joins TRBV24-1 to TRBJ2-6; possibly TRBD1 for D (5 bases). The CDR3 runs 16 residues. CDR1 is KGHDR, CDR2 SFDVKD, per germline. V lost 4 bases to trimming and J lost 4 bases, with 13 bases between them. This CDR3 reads CATSEHTGAGANVLTF. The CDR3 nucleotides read TGTGCCACCAGTGAGCATACAGGAGCCGGGGCCAACGTCCTGACTTTC.

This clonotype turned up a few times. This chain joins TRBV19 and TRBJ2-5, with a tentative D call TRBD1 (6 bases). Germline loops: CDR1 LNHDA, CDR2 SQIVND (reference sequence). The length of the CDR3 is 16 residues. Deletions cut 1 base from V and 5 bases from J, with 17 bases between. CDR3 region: CASSIAAQGIGETQYF. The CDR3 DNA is TGTGCCAGTAGTATAGCGGCGCAGGGGATAGGTGAGACCCAGTACTTC.

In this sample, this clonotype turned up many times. The CDR3 DNA reads as TGTGCCAGCAGTCCCACTTTCTTACTAGCGGGAGGACTAGCCAAAAACATTCAGTACTTC. It translates to CASSPTFLLAGGLAKNIQYF. V usage is TRBV6-2 or TRBV6-3 and J usage is TRBJ2-4; TRBD2 aligns across 12 bases. This CDR3 has 20 residues. Germline V lookup: CDR1 MNHEY, CDR2 SVGEGT. J was trimmed by 0 bases and V by 5 bases; bases with no gene match: 14.

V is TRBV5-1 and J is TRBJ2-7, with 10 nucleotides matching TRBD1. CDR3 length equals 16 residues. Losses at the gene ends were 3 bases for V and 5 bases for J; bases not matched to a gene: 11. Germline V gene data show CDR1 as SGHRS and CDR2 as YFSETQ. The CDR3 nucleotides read TGCGCCAGCAGCTCCCTACACCGACAGGGGGCGGACGAGCAGTACTTC. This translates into CASSSLHRQGADEQYF.